The TCR beta chain described here comes from a study of OX40 agonist ivuxolimab in advanced cancers. General observations from the study: Those patients achieving a partial response at 0.1-3.0 mg/kg showed among the lowest clonal expansion. CD4+ and CD8+ blood T cells expanded clonally by week 6 at 0.1 to 3.0 mg/kg. On average, a greater number of expanded clones characterised CD8+ T cells relative to CD4+.

The germline V gene has CDR1 MDHEN and CDR2 SYDVKM. CDR3 length: 14 residues. V lost 1 base, J lost 4 bases, and 7 bases lay in between. As concerns this clone: Its antigen is unknown.

TCRdb's table, derived via immunoSEQ multiplex PCR, lists solely in-frame clones and lacks some. Of some 94,000 clones in the sample, 95% to 96% were seen once. Collection of blood occurred at baseline, at cycle 4 day 1, and at cycle 7 day 1. The sample in question was CD4+ or CD8+ T cells sorted from blood, obtained in a trial of the OX40 agonist ivuxolimab. The sequence derives from an adult with an advanced solid tumor such as melanoma, head and neck, liver or kidney cancer. The chain carries TRBV28 and TRBJ2-2; tentatively, D is TRBD1 (5 bases). The CDR3 region is CASSLLRGTGELFF. In DNA, the CDR3 is TGTGCCAGCAGTTTATTAAGGGGCACCGGGGAGCTGTTTTTT. The full variable domain, in which reference TRBV28 and TRBJ2-2 provide the parts outside the CDR3, is DVKVTQSSRYLVKRTGEKVFLECVQDMDHENMFWYRQDPGLGLRLIYFSYDVKMKEKGDIPEGYSVSREKKERFSLILESASTNQTSMYLCASSLLRGTGELFFGEGSRLTVL.